This is a list of T cell receptor beta chains from one sample in a study of T cell responses to AZD1222 COVID-19 vaccine. Profiled with immunoSEQ multiplex PCR; TCRdb holds only in-frame clones, not every one. In the table there are around 160,000 clones, about 87% of which are singletons. The input for sequencing was peripheral blood, taken on day 0 of AZD1222 vaccination. These receptors all come from an adult in good health. Both conserved end residues are part of each CDR3. Each record gives: V gene, clone size, D gene, J gene, CDR3 DNA, CDR3 protein. D genes are given only for firm matches. The listing skips clone size in some rows; elsewhere it reads once, few, many or a size class.

TRBV7-2	-	-	TRBJ2-7	TGTGCCAGCAGCCTACAGGTTATCTACGAGCAGTACTTC	CASSLQVIYEQYF
TRBV3-1/TRBV3-2	once	-	TRBJ1-5	TGTGCCAGCAGCCAAGTAGCCCGGGGACAGCCCCAGCATTTT	CASSQVARGQPQHF
TRBV6-5	-	-	TRBJ1-2	TGTGCCAGCAGTTACTCTGGGGTTGCGAGGGACTATGGCTACACCTTC	CASSYSGVARDYGYTF
TRBV3-1/TRBV3-2	-	-	TRBJ2-7	TGTGCCAGCAGCGCGGACGGGTTCGAGCAGTACTTC	CASSADGFEQYF
TRBV7-3	-	TRBD2	TRBJ2-1	TGTGCCAGCAGCTTAGCGCAAGCGGGGGGGCCAGGTGAGCAGTTCTTC	CASSLAQAGGPGEQFF
TRBV6-5	-	-	TRBJ1-2	TGTGCCAGCAGTACTCCCTCTAACTATGGCTACACCTTC	CASSTPSNYGYTF
TRBV7-2	-	-	TRBJ1-5	TGTGCCAGCAGACTCGCTGGGGGTAATCAGCCCCAGCATTTT	CASRLAGGNQPQHF
TRBV4-1	-	-	TRBJ2-3	TGCGCCAGCAGCCAAGTGGGTAGATCCCGTTTCACAGATACGCAGTATTTT	CASSQVGRSRFTDTQYF
TRBV28	-	-	TRBJ1-3	TGTGCCAGCAGACCGGACCGCTGGGGCACCATATATTTT	CASRPDRWGTIYF
TRBV4-1	-	TRBD2	TRBJ2-2	TGCGCCAGCAGCCAAGCAGCGGGGGGTATTCCCGGGGAGCTGTTTTTT	CASSQAAGGIPGELFF
TRBV5-4	-	TRBD1	TRBJ1-1	TGTGCCAGCAGCGGAGGGACAGGGGGCCCGGCCAACACTGAAGCTTTCTTT	CASSGGTGGPANTEAFF
TRBV19	-	-	TRBJ1-5	TGTGCCAGTAGTGTTACAGGGAGGTATCAGCCCCAGCATTTT	CASSVTGRYQPQHF
TRBV7-6	-	-	TRBJ2-7	TGTGCCAGCAGTCCTAGCGTGGGAGCCTACGAGCAGTACTTC	CASSPSVGAYEQYF
TRBV6-5	-	-	TRBJ1-2	TGTGCCAGCAGGCAGCTCACTAACTATGGCTACACCTTC	CASRQLTNYGYTF
TRBV5-4	-	TRBD1	TRBJ1-3	TGTGCCAGCAGCGAAGCGGACAGGGAAAACACCATATATTTT	CASSEADRENTIYF
TRBV9	-	-	TRBJ2-2	TGTGCCAGCAGCGTAGTGTCCGGGGAGCTGTTTTTT	CASSVVSGELFF
TRBV4-2	-	-	TRBJ2-2	TGTGCCAGCAGCCCCAACTACATCGGGCCAAACACCGGGGAGCTGTTTTTT	CASSPNYIGPNTGELFF
TRBV7-2	-	-	TRBJ1-2	TGTGCCAGCAGCGAAGCGGGAGGCAGTTCGTATGGCTACACCTTC	CASSEAGGSSYGYTF
TRBV5-5	-	-	TRBJ1-1	TGTGCCAGCAGCTTAGCGCTCACTGAAGCTTTCTTT	CASSLALTEAFF
TRBV5-1	-	-	TRBJ2-1	TGCGCCAGCAGCTTGTTCCAGGGCCCCTACAATGAGCAGTTCTTC	CASSLFQGPYNEQFF
TRBV5-1	few	-	TRBJ2-3	TGCGCCAGCAGCTTGATGGGGCCCACAGATACGCAGTATTTT	CASSLMGPTDTQYF
TRBV11-1	-	-	TRBJ1-3	TGTGCCAGCAGCTTTTCAGCGAACACCATATATTTT	CASSFSANTIYF
TRBV5-1	-	-	TRBJ1-2	TGCGCCAGCAGCTTGGCTTCAGGCGATTATGGCTACACCTTC	CASSLASGDYGYTF
TRBV2	-	-	TRBJ2-7	TGTGCCAGCTCTCCCAGGGGACTACGTACGGGGGAGCAGTACTTC	CASSPRGLRTGEQYF
TRBV7-3	-	-	TRBJ1-2	TGTGCCAGCAGCTTCCCGGACATCAGAGCGGGCTACACCTTC	CASSFPDIRAGYTF
TRBV27	many	TRBD1	TRBJ1-2	TGTGCCAGCAGTTTAAAAGGACAGGTCGACATGGGCTATGGCTACACCTTC	CASSLKGQVDMGYGYTF
TRBV18	-	-	TRBJ1-3	TGTGCCAGCTCGCCTGCACAGGTCTCTGGAAACACCATATATTTT	CASSPAQVSGNTIYF
TRBV2	-	TRBD2	TRBJ2-2	TGTGCCAGCAGTGAAGAGAGGCTAGCGGGGGCCAACACCGGGGAGCTGTTTTTT	CASSEERLAGANTGELFF
TRBV19	-	-	TRBJ1-1	TGTGCCAGTATTCATCCACATTCGTCCAGGAACACTGAAGCTTTCTTT	CASIHPHSSRNTEAFF
TRBV19	-	TRBD1	TRBJ1-1	TGTGCCAGTACCAAGGGACAGGGGGCGAGGACTGAAGCTTTCTTT	CASTKGQGARTEAFF
TRBV7-8	-	TRBD2	TRBJ2-5	TGTGCCAGCCGGTCGGGACTAGAGATAGAGACCCAGTACTTC	CASRSGLEIETQYF
TRBV6-5	-	TRBD1	TRBJ1-2	TGTGCCAGCAGTTACTCGACAGGGGGCGACTATGGCTACACCTTC	CASSYSTGGDYGYTF
TRBV28	-	-	TRBJ2-3	TGTGCCAGCTACGCGGGGAGCTCAGATACGCAGTATTTT	CASYAGSSDTQYF